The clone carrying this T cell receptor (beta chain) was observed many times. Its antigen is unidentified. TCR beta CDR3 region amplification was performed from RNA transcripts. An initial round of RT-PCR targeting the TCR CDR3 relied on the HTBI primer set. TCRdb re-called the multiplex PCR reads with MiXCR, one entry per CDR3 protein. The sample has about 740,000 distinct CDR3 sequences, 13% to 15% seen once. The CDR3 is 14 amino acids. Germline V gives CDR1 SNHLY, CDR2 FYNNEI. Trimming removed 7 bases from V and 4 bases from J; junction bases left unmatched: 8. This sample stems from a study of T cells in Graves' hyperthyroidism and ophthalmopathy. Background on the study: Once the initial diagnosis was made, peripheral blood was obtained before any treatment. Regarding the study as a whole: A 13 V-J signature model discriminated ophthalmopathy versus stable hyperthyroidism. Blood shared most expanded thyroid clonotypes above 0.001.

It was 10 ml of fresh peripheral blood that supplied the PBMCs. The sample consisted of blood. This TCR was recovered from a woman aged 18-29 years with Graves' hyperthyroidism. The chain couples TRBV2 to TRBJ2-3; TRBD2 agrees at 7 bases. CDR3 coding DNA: TGTGCCAGCAAACGACTAGCCAGCCCAGATACGCAGTATTTT. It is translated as CASKRLASPDTQYF.